The rows below give T cell receptor beta chains drawn from one sample of a study of tumor-infiltrating lymphocytes in primary liver carcinoma. TCRdb re-derived calls from the multiplex PCR reads in MiXCR, one entry per CDR3 protein. Of around 54,000 distinct CDR3 sequences detected, about 68% appear once; the ten largest clones hold less than 30%. The sequencing sample was made of liver tumor tissue from sampling region 2. All receptors derive from a man in his forties or fifties with primary liver carcinoma and hepatitis B virus infection. Each CDR3 is given with its conserved first and last residue. Each record gives: J gene, D gene, clone size, V gene, CDR3 protein, CDR3 DNA. D genes are given only for firm matches. Clone size is stated in some rows and not others, as once, few, many or a class when expanded.

j_gene: TRBJ1-5; d_gene: .; abundance: many; v_gene: TRBV7-9; CDR3aa: CASGHSNQPQHF; CDR3nt: TGTGCCAGCGGCCATAGCAATCAGCCCCAGCATTTT
j_gene: TRBJ2-3; d_gene: TRBD2; abundance: .; v_gene: TRBV7-9; CDR3aa: CTSSFREGYTDTQYF; CDR3nt: TGTACCAGCAGCTTCCGGGAGGGGTACACTGATACGCAGTATTTT
j_gene: TRBJ1-4; d_gene: .; abundance: many; v_gene: TRBV6-5; CDR3aa: CASSPDRTNEKLFF; CDR3nt: TGTGCCAGCAGCCCAGATAGAACTAATGAAAAACTGTTTTTT
j_gene: TRBJ2-2; d_gene: TRBD2; abundance: .; v_gene: TRBV11-2; CDR3aa: CASSFTGGVWTGKLFF; CDR3nt: TGTGCTAGCAGCTTCACGGGGGGGGTATGGACCGGGAAGCTGTTTTTT
j_gene: TRBJ1-2; d_gene: .; abundance: many; v_gene: TRBV12-3/TRBV12-4; CDR3aa: CASSGRQTPSGYTF; CDR3nt: TGTGCCAGCAGTGGTAGACAGACGCCGTCAGGCTACACCTTC
j_gene: TRBJ2-3; d_gene: TRBD2; abundance: many; v_gene: TRBV29-1; CDR3aa: CSVRAGTTDTQYF; CDR3nt: TGCAGCGTTCGAGCGGGGACCACAGATACGCAGTATTTT
j_gene: TRBJ2-1; d_gene: TRBD1; abundance: .; v_gene: TRBV6-5; CDR3aa: CANSWQDRGDEQFF; CDR3nt: TGTGCCAACAGTTGGCAGGACAGGGGCGATGAGCAGTTCTTC
j_gene: TRBJ2-7; d_gene: TRBD2; abundance: once; v_gene: TRBV4-2; CDR3aa: CVTTGLAGVYKSYERYF; CDR3nt: TGTGTCACTACTGGGCTAGCGGGAGTTTATAAGTCCTACGAGCGGTACTTC
j_gene: TRBJ2-7; d_gene: TRBD1; abundance: medium-sized; v_gene: TRBV5-5; CDR3aa: CASSLAARTGGIYEQYF; CDR3nt: TGTGCCAGCAGCTTGGCGGCGAGGACAGGGGGAATCTACGAGCAGTACTTC
j_gene: TRBJ2-7; d_gene: TRBD1; abundance: .; v_gene: TRBV7-8; CDR3aa: CASSTLTGYYDQYF; CDR3nt: TGCGCCAGCTCAACTTTGACAGGGTACTACGACCAATACTTC
j_gene: TRBJ2-7; d_gene: TRBD1; abundance: .; v_gene: TRBV6-5; CDR3aa: CVSRRQGPRFQEQYF; CDR3nt: TGTGTCAGTAGAAGACAGGGGCCGAGGTTCCAAGAGCAGTACTTC
j_gene: TRBJ2-1; d_gene: TRBD2; abundance: .; v_gene: TRBV6-5; CDR3aa: CASRPLRAGGYNEQFF; CDR3nt: TGTGCCAGCAGACCCCTCAGGGCGGGAGGGTACAATGAGCAGTTCTTC
j_gene: TRBJ1-1; d_gene: TRBD1; abundance: few; v_gene: TRBV11-3; CDR3aa: CASSTRQGAEAFF; CDR3nt: TGTGCCAGCAGCACTCGACAGGGGGCTGAAGCTTTCTTT
j_gene: TRBJ2-5; d_gene: .; abundance: .; v_gene: TRBV5-1; CDR3aa: CASSWGDQETQYF; CDR3nt: TGTGCCAGCAGCTGGGGGGACCAAGAGACCCAGTACTTC
j_gene: TRBJ1-4; d_gene: .; abundance: .; v_gene: TRBV7-9; CDR3aa: CARSRHGELFF; CDR3nt: TGTGCCAGGAGCAGACATGGGGAACTGTTTTTT
j_gene: TRBJ2-1; d_gene: TRBD2; abundance: many; v_gene: TRBV12-3/TRBV12-4; CDR3aa: CASSMGLAGVEQFF; CDR3nt: TGTGCCAGCAGCATGGGACTAGCGGGAGTCGAGCAGTTCTTC
j_gene: TRBJ2-3; d_gene: TRBD2; abundance: .; v_gene: TRBV6-5; CDR3aa: CASSYSRDGRTILSRIDTQYF; CDR3nt: TGTGCCAGCAGTTACTCCCGTGACGGGAGGACCATTCTTTCGCGTATAGATACGCAGTATTTT